This T cell receptor beta chain comes out of a study of technical replicates of blood from four donors. Here immunoSEQ multiplex PCR was the method, and the copy in TCRdb shows in-frame clones only, minus some. The sample holds about 80,000 clones, around 94% seen once. CDR1 and CDR2 (germline): SGDLS, YYNGEE. The CDR3 is 16 amino acids. Trimming cost V 0 bases and J 4 bases; bases outside gene matches: 8. The sample comprised T cells isolated from PBMCs. The sequence was collected from a human donor in good health. V and J are TRBV9 and TRBJ2-5, with TRBD2 identical over 8 bases. CDR3: CASSVDSGSTAETQYF. The CDR3 nucleotides are TGTGCCAGCAGCGTAGACAGCGGGAGTACGGCAGAGACCCAGTACTTC.